This T cell receptor (beta chain) derives from a study of cytomegalovirus exposure and HLA in healthy donors. The CDR3 loop spans 13 amino acids. Per germline, CDR1 SGHTA and CDR2 FQGTGA. Deletions cut 2 bases from V and 4 bases from J, with 9 bases between. The PCR employed 60 Vbeta primers together with 13 Jbeta primers. The data were produced by immunoSEQ multiplex PCR, yet TCRdb's version contains in-frame clones alone and is incomplete. The table lists 160,000 or so clones, approximately 80% of them singletons. This receptor was taken from a male donor in good health and CMV-seropositive. The specimen sequenced was PBMCs. The chain links TRBV7-3 to TRBJ2-7; D is possibly TRBD2 (5 bases). The CDR3 sequence: CASSLGSGYEQYF. The CDR3 nucleotides read TGTGCCAGCAGCTTAGGGTCGGGATACGAGCAGTACTTC.